This paragraph reports one T cell receptor (beta chain). The data are from a study of T cell changes during pregnancy in multiple sclerosis. Sequencing used immunoSEQ multiplex PCR; TCRdb keeps in-frame clones, though not all of them. The sample gives 85,000 to 90,000 clones, 90% to 95% of which show up once; approximately 1.6% is in the top ten. Sequences were derived from peripheral blood, sampled after pregnancy. The TCR was taken from a female donor in good health, enrolled as a control in a pregnancy study.

This chain's CDR3 is CASRSGTGASTF. CDR3 nucleotides: TGTGCTAGTCGCTCCGGGACAGGGGCTTCCACCTTC. The genes are TRBV12-5 and TRBJ1-2; 10 bases agree with TRBD1. The ends lost 8 bases at V and 13 bases at J; junction bases unmatched: 10. Germline values: CDR1 LGHNT, CDR2 FRNRAP. CDR3 length: 12 amino acids.